This T cell receptor beta chain is drawn from a study of shared clonotypes between healthy human individuals. Study-level findings and limits: Larger richness was generally estimated for naive than memory subsets.

The junction had 6 bases not matched to a gene; V was cut back by 4 bases and J by 4 bases. The germline gives CDR1 SGHNT, CDR2 YENEEA. The CDR3 extends over 15 amino acids. All the donors were Caucasian adults who lived in Nashville, Tennessee. Naive CD4+ cells were CD45RA-selected; the remaining cells were memory. This clone occurred once. Its antigen remains unknown. Some clones are missing from TCRdb's copy, which holds only in-frame ones; the method was immunoSEQ multiplex PCR. In the table there are roughly 2.5 million clones, over 85% of which are singletons. Sequencing was performed on naive CD4+ T cells sorted from blood. Subset reported: CD45RA+ positively selected. The chain carries TRBV11-3 and TRBJ2-2, with TRBD2 matching 7 bases. This receptor was identified in a young man in good health. Written as DNA, the CDR3 is TGTGCCAGCAGCTGGGGTGGGACTACCACCGGGGAGCTGTTTTTT. Encoded protein: CASSWGGTTTGELFF.